A single sample is the source of the 21 T cell receptor beta chains below, sequenced in a study of cytomegalovirus exposure and HLA in healthy donors. PCR was performed using 60 Vbeta and 13 Jbeta primers. TCRdb's table, derived via immunoSEQ multiplex PCR, lists solely in-frame clones and lacks some. Altogether some 110,000 clones are present, roughly 68% being singletons, with the ten largest covering roughly 0.9%. The sequencing input was PBMCs. Source of these receptors: a woman aged 25 to 45 in good health and CMV-seronegative.

This chain uses TRBV5-1 with TRBJ2-7; a possible D gene is TRBD1 (6 bases). The CDR3 loop spans 11 amino acids. The germline V and J ends were trimmed by 1 base and 7 bases, with 6 bases remaining between them. The germline gives CDR1 SGHRS, CDR2 YFSETQ. The CDR3 protein is CASSLTGEQYF. The CDR3 DNA reads TGCGCCAGCAGCTTGACAGGGGAGCAGTACTTC.

The chain employs TRBV7-7 and TRBJ2-3, with D uncertain. There are 12 residues in the CDR3. The V gene lost 5 bases and the J gene lost 5 bases, with 8 bases spanning the gap. The germline V gene encodes CDR1 SSHAT and CDR2 FNYEAQ (reference sequence). The CDR3 bases are TGTGCCAGCAGCCCTCTAAGAGATACGCAGTATTTT. Residues: CASSPLRDTQYF.

V gene TRBV7-9 combines with J gene TRBJ1-2, with TRBD1 identical over 10 bases. Per the germline V gene, CDR1 is SEHNR and CDR2 is FQNEAQ (reference sequence). The CDR3 is 13 amino acids. With 5 bases clipped from V and 8 bases from J, the junction kept 5 bases outside the gene matches. The CDR3 region is CASSQTGGSGYTF. In nucleotides, the CDR3 is TGTGCCAGCAGCCAGACAGGGGGCTCAGGCTACACCTTC.

This chain links TRBV6-1 with TRBJ1-2, with 7 positions matching TRBD1. With V trimmed by 6 bases and J by 4 bases, 5 bases remained unmatched. Germline V gene lookup returns CDR1 MNHNS and CDR2 SASEGT. The CDR3 covers 13 residues. This CDR3 is CASSRDSSYGYTF. The CDR3 nucleotides read TGTGCCAGCAGCCGGGACAGCTCCTATGGCTACACCTTC.

The chain couples TRBV6-5 to TRBJ1-1; no definite D call. CDR3 length: 14 residues. Between the trimmed V and J ends, which lost 5 bases and 4 bases, there was a span of 14 bases. Per the germline V gene, CDR1 is MNHEY and CDR2 is SVGAGI. CDR3 nucleotide sequence: TGTGCCAGCAGTACCCCAGGTATGAGCACTGAAGCTTTCTTT. This codes for CASSTPGMSTEAFF.

The rearrangement uses TRBV4-3 and TRBJ1-6, with TRBD1 matching over 8 bases. CDR3 length equals 15 residues. In germline, CDR1 is LGHNA, CDR2 YSLEER. Trimming removed 1 base from V and 8 bases from J; junction bases left unmatched: 4. The CDR3 DNA follows: TGCGCCAGCAGCCAAGGGGACAGGTCATATTCACCCCTCCACTTT. This gives the protein CASSQGDRSYSPLHF.

This clone has more than one count but fewer than ten. This chain links TRBV7-9 with TRBJ2-7; tentatively, D is TRBD2 (6 bases). Germline CDR1 SEHNR, CDR2 FQNEAQ (reference sequence). V was cut by 1 base and J by 5 bases, with 9 bases left in between. The CDR3 loop spans 13 amino acids. The CDR3 nucleotides read TGTGCCAGCAGCTTAGGCGGGGCCCACGAGCAGTACTTC. Translating gives CASSLGGAHEQYF.

This clone was detected a few times. The V and J genes are TRBV5-6 and TRBJ1-2; TRBD1 agrees at 7 bases. Germline V lookup: CDR1 SGHDT, CDR2 YYEEEE. The CDR3 length is 13 residues. The V segment lost 3 bases and the J segment 4 bases; nucleotides outside the gene matches: 3. This CDR3 is CASSSDRLYGYTF. The CDR3 nucleotides are TGTGCCAGCAGCTCGGACAGGCTCTATGGCTACACCTTC.

The rearrangement joins TRBV12-5 to TRBJ2-2; TRBD1 matches 7 bases. The CDR3 length is 14 residues. The germline gives CDR1 LGHNT, CDR2 FRNRAP. CDR3 sequence reads: CAAATGSNTGELFF. The CDR3 DNA is TGTGCCGCAGCGACAGGGTCCAACACCGGGGAGCTGTTTTTT.

The chain uses TRBV10-3 and TRBJ1-1; 7 bases are shared with TRBD1. The CDR3 is 13 amino acids. The ends lost 9 bases at V and 0 bases at J; junction bases unmatched: 4. Germline lookup yields CDR1 ENHRY and CDR2 SYGVKD. Written as DNA, the CDR3 is TGTGCCATGGGGACAGCCCTGAACACTGAAGCTTTCTTT. Its translation is CAMGTALNTEAFF.

The V call is TRBV19, the J call TRBJ1-5; 7 bases agree with TRBD1. V was clipped by 4 bases and J by 6 bases; unmatched bases: 6. This CDR3 comprises 14 residues. Germline-derived CDR1 and CDR2 are LNHDA and SQIVND (reference sequence). DNA for the CDR3: TGTGCCAGTAGTACAGGGACAGAAATTCAGCCCCAGCATTTT. Translating gives CASSTGTEIQPQHF.

The chain recombines TRBV11-2 with TRBJ2-3, with D unclear. The CDR3 totals 12 residues. The V and J ends lost 1 base and 6 bases respectively, with 5 bases between them. Germline V gene data show CDR1 as SGHAT and CDR2 as FQNNGV. This CDR3 is CASSLGADTQYF. In DNA, the CDR3 is TGTGCCAGCAGCTTAGGGGCCGATACGCAGTATTTT. Full variable domain (remainder filled in from reference TRBV11-2 and TRBJ2-3): EAGVAQSPRYKIIEKRQSVAFWCNPISGHATLYWYQQILGQGPKLLIQFQNNGVVDDSQLPKDRFSAERLKGVDSTLKIQPAKLEDSAVYLCASSLGADTQYFGPGTRLTVL.

The chain has TRBV30 and TRBJ2-3; 12 bases are a match to TRBD2. Trimming took 6 bases from V and 2 from J; bases not matched to a gene: 6. This CDR3 spans 15 amino acids. The germline V gene encodes CDR1 GTSNPN and CDR2 SVGIG (reference sequence). This CDR3 is CACPRTSGTTDTQYF. DNA of the CDR3: TGTGCCTGTCCCCGGACTAGCGGGACCACAGATACGCAGTATTTT.

This clone was detected a few times. The chain combines TRBV5-1 with TRBJ2-2; TRBD1 matches at 8 bases. The CDR3 has 15 residues. V lost 7 bases, J lost 4 bases, and 9 bases stayed unmatched. Per the germline V gene, CDR1 is SGHRS and CDR2 is YFSETQ. CDR3 in amino acids: CASGAGTGSTGELFF. The CDR3 nucleotides read TGCGCCAGCGGGGCAGGGACAGGTAGCACCGGGGAGCTGTTTTTT.

The rearrangement uses TRBV30 and TRBJ1-1; D not resolved. Trimming cost V 3 bases and J 5 bases, with 16 bases left between them. The CDR3 extends over 14 amino acids. Germline V lookup: CDR1 GTSNPN, CDR2 SVGIG (reference sequence). This CDR3 is CAWSSFRGVTEAFF. The CDR3 DNA reads as TGTGCCTGGAGCTCTTTTAGAGGCGTAACTGAAGCTTTCTTT.

The genes are TRBV2 and TRBJ1-1, with a tentative D call TRBD1 (6 bases). The germline V gene has CDR1 SNHLY and CDR2 FYNNEI. V lost 3 bases and J 6 bases, leaving 17 bases between the germline ends. CDR3 size: 15 residues. CDR3 loop: CASSELGRGNPEAFF. The CDR3 DNA is TGTGCCAGCAGTGAGCTGGGCAGGGGAAACCCTGAAGCTTTCTTT.

This sequence joins TRBV6-1 and TRBJ2-7; 8 nucleotides align to TRBD2. The CDR3 length is 14 residues. V shed 3 bases, J shed 5 bases, and the junction held 6 bases outside the gene matches. Germline loops: CDR1 MNHNS, CDR2 SASEGT. The CDR3 sequence: CASSEGTSFDEQYF. DNA for the CDR3: TGTGCCAGCAGTGAGGGGACTAGTTTCGACGAGCAGTACTTC.

This chain connects TRBV9 to TRBJ2-5; D is undetermined. Per the germline V gene, CDR1 is SGDLS and CDR2 is YYNGEE. The CDR3 sequence is 14 residues long. The germline V and J ends were trimmed by 3 bases and 4 bases, with 13 bases remaining between them. DNA for the CDR3: TGTGCCAGCAGCGGAGACTTCCCGGGAGAGACCCAGTACTTC. This encodes CASSGDFPGETQYF.

J is TRBJ2-3 and V is TRBV11-2; 11 positions agree with TRBD1. CDR1 and CDR2 from the germline V gene are SGHAT and FQNNGV. The CDR3 is 17 amino acids. J was trimmed by 2 bases and V by 5 bases; bases with no gene match: 9. The CDR3 DNA reads as TGTGCCAGCAGCAGCACCGGGACAGGGGGACTCACAGATACGCAGTATTTT. Protein: CASSSTGTGGLTDTQYF.

This chain links TRBV5-5 with TRBJ1-2, with no clear D. The V and J ends lost 3 bases and 4 bases respectively, with 4 bases between them. The CDR3 contains 11 residues. Germline V gene lookup returns CDR1 SGHKS and CDR2 YYEKEE (reference sequence). The chain's CDR3 is CASSWLYGYTF. The DNA for the CDR3 is TGTGCCAGCAGCTGGCTCTATGGCTACACCTTC.

The chain combines TRBV25-1 with TRBJ1-2, with 8 bases fitting TRBD1. This CDR3 has 12 residues. The germline CDR1 and CDR2 sequences are MGHDK and SYGVNS. V lost 2 bases, J lost 13 bases, and 6 bases stayed unmatched. CDR3 loop: CASSEGWTGPTF. CDR3 bases: TGTGCCAGCAGTGAAGGATGGACAGGGCCCACCTTC.